The clone carrying this T cell receptor (beta chain) was picked up a small number of times. Its matching antigen is unknown. The table came from immunoSEQ multiplex PCR; TCRdb's copy has only in-frame clones and leaves some out. The sample gives approximately 23,000 clones, around 49% of which show up once; 16% is in the top ten. The data stem from a study of radiation and T cells in renal cell carcinoma. The study's findings and limits: Sampling covered only around 0.98 g of each tumor. From baseline, blood top tumor clonotypes peaked at 2 weeks post-radiation. Top 100 clonotypes averaged approximately 50% in irradiated versus roughly 43% in nephrectomy-only tumors. Dominant CDR3 motifs were more common in irradiated tumors than controls.

Described treatment: 15 Gy SBRT to primary tumor, nephrectomy 4 weeks later. The CDR3 has 16 amino acids. The germline CDR1 and CDR2 sequences are SEHNR and FQNEAQ (reference sequence). The trim removed 5 bases at V and 0 bases at J, leaving 9 bases unmatched. The rearrangement links TRBV7-9 to TRBJ1-2; the match to TRBD1 covers 7 bases. Specimen: tumor tissue, collected from a patient whose treatment included radiotherapy and nephrectomy. This TCR came from a woman between 50 and 59 years old with renal cell carcinoma. The CDR3 coding sequence is TGTGCCAGCAGCCGAGGACAGGAGGAGACTAACTATGGCTACACCTTC. Translating gives CASSRGQEETNYGYTF.